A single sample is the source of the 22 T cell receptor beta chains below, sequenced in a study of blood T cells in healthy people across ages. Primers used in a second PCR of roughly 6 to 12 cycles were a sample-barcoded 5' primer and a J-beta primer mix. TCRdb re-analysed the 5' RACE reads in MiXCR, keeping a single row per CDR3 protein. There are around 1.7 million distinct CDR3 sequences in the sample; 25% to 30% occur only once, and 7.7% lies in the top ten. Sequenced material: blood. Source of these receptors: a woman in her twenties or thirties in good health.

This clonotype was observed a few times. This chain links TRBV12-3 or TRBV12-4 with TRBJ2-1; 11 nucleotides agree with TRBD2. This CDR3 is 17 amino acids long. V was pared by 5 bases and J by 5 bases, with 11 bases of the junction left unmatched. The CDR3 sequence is CASSPGLAVFQDNEQFF. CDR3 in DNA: TGTGCCAGCAGTCCGGGACTAGCGGTTTTCCAGGACAATGAGCAGTTCTTC.

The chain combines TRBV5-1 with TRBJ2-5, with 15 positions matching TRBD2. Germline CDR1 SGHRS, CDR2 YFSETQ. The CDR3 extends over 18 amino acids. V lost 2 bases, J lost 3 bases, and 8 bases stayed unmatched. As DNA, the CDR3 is TGCGCCAGCAGCTTTAACGACGGACTAGCGGGGGGGGAAGAGACCCAGTACTTC. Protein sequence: CASSFNDGLAGGEETQYF.

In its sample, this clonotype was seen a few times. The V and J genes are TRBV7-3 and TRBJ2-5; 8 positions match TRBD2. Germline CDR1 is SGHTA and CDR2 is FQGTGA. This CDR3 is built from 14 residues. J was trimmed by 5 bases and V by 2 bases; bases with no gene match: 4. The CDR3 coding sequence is TGTGCCAGCAGCTTAGGGCGGGGGGACGAGACCCAGTACTTC. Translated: CASSLGRGDETQYF.

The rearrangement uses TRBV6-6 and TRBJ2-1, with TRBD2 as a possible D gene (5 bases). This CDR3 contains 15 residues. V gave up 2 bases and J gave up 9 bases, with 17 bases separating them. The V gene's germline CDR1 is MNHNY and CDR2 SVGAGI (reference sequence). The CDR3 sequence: CASSYEGEQGGEQFF. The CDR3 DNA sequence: TGTGCCAGCAGTTACGAGGGAGAACAAGGTGGTGAGCAGTTCTTC.

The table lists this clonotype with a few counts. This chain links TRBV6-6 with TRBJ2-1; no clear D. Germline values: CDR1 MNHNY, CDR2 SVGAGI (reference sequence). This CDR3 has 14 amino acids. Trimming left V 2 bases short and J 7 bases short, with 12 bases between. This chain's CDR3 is CASSYPIAPNEQFF. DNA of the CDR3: TGTGCCAGCAGTTACCCTATAGCTCCAAATGAGCAGTTCTTC.

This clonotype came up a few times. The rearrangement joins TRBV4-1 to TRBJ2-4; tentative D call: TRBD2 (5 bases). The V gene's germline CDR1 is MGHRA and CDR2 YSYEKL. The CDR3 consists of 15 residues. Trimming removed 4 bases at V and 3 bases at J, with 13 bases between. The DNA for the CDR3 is TGCGCCAGCAGCCTCCGCTTCGGGGACAAAAACATTCAGTACTTC. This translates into CASSLRFGDKNIQYF.

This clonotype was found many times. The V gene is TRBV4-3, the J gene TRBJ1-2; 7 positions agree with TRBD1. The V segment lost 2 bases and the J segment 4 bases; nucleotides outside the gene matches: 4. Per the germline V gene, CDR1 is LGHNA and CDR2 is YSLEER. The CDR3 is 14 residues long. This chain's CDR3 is CASSQRQGLYGYTF. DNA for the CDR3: TGCGCCAGCAGCCAACGACAGGGCCTCTATGGCTACACCTTC.

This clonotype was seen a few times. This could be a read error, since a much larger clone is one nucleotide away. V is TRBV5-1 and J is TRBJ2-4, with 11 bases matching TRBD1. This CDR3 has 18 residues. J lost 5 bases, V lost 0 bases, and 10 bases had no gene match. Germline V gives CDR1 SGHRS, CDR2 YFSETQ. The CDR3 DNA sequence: TGCGCCAGCAGCTTGGGGAAATGGACAGGGGGCAGTGAAAACATTCAGTACTTC. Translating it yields CASSLGKWTGGSENIQYF.

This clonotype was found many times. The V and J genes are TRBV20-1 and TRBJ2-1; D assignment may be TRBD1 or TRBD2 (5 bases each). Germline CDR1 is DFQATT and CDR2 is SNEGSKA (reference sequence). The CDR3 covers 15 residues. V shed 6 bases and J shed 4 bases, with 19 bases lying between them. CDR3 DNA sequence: TGCAGTGCGGCGAGGGCCAGGGTAGGTTACAATGAGCAGTTCTTC. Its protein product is CSAARARVGYNEQFF.

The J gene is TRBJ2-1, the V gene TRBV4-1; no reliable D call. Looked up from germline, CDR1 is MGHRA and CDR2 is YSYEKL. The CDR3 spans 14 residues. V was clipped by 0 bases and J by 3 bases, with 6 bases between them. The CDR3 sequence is CASSQDLFYNEQFF. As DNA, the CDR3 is TGCGCCAGCAGCCAAGATCTCTTCTACAATGAGCAGTTCTTC.

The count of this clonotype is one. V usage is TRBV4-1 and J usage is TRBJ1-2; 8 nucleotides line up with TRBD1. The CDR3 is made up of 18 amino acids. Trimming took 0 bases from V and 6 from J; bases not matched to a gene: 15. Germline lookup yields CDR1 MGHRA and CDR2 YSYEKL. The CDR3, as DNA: TGCGCCAGCAGCCAAGAAGGAGACAGGGGCCCAATGACAAATGGCTACACCTTC. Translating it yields CASSQEGDRGPMTNGYTF.

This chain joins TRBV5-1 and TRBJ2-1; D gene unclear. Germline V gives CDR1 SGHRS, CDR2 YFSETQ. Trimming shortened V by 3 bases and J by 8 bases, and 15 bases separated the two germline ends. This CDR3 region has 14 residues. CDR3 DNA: TGCGCCAGCAGCTGGGCCGAAGGGAAATATGAGCAGTTCTTC. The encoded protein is CASSWAEGKYEQFF.

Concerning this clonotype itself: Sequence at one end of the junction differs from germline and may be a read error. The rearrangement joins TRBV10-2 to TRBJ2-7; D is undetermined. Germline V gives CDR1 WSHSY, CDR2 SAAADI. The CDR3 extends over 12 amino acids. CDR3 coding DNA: TGCGCCAGCAGTGGGTTAGCTGCGGAGCGGTACTTC. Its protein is CASSGLAAERYF.

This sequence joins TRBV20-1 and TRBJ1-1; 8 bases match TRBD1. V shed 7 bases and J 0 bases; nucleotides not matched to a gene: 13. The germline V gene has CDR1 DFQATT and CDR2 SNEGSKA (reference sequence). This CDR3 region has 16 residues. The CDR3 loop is CSVHSGTGFMNTEAFF. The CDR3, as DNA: TGCAGTGTTCATTCCGGGACAGGTTTCATGAACACTGAAGCTTTCTTT.

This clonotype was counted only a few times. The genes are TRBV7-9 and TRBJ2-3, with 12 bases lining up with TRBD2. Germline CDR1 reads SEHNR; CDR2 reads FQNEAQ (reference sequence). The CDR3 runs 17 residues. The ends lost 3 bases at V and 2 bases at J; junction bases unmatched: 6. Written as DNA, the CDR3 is TGTGCCAGCAGCTTTCTAGGACTAGCGGGGCTCACAGATACGCAGTATTTT. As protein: CASSFLGLAGLTDTQYF.

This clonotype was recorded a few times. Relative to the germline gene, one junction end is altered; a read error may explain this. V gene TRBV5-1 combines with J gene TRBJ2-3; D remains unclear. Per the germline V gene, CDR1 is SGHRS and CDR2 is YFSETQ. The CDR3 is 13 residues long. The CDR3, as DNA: TGCGCCAGCAGCTTCGGCGGCACAGATGCGCAGTATTTT. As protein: CASSFGGTDAQYF.

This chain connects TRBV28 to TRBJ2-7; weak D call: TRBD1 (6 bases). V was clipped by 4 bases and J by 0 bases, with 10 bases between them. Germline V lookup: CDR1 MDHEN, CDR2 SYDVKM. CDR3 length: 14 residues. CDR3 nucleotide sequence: TGTGCCAGCAGTTCCGGACAGTTCTCCTACGAGCAGTACTTC. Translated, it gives CASSSGQFSYEQYF.

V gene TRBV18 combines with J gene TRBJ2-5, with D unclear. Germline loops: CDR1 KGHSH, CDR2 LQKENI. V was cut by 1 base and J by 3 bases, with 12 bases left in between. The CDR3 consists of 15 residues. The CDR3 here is CASSPLSGRKETQYF. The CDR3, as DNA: TGTGCCAGCTCACCACTATCAGGACGGAAAGAGACCCAGTACTTC. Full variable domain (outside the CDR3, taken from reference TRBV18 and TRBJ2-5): NAGVMQNPRHLVRRRGQEARLRCSPMKGHSHVYWYRQLPEEGLKFMVYLQKENIIDESGMPKERFSAEFPKEGPSILRIQQVVRGDSAAYFCASSPLSGRKETQYFGPGTRLLVL.

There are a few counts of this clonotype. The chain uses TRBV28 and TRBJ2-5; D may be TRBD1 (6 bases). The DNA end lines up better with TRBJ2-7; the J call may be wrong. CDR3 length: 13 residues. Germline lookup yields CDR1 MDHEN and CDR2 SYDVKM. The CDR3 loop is CASKGGLDDEQYF. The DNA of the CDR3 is TGTGCCAGCAAAGGGGGTCTAGATGACGAGCAGTACTTC.

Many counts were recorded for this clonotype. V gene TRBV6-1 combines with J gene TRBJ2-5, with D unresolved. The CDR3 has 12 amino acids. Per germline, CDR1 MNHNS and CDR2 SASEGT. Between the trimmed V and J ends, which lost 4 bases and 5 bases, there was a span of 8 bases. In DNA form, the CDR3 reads TGTGCCAGCAGTGTTACCTGGGAGACCCAGTACTTC. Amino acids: CASSVTWETQYF.

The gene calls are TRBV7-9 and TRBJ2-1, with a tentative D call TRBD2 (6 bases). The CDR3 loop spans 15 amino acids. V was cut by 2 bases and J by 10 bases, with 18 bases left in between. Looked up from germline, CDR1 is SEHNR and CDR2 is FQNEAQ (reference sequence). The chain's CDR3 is CASSLLSGTSIEQFF. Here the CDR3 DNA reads TGTGCCAGCAGCTTATTATCAGGGACTTCAATCGAGCAGTTCTTC. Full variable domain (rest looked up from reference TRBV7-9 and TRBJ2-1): DTGVSQNPRHKITKRGQNVTFRCDPISEHNRLYWYRQTLGQGPEFLTYFQNEAQLEKSRLLSDRFSAERPKGSFSTLEIQRTEQGDSAMYLCASSLLSGTSIEQFFGPGTRLTVL.

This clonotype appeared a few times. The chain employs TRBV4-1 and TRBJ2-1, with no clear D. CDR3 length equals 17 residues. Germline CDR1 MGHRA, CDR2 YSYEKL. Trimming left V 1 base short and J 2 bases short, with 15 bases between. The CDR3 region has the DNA TGCGCCAGCAGCCAAGGATTGGCTAGGCAAACCTACAATGAGCAGTTCTTC. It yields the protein CASSQGLARQTYNEQFF.